The clone carrying this TCR beta chain was recorded many times. The antigen remains unidentified. The record originates from a study of CD8+CD57+ T cells in acquired aplastic anemia. Study as a whole: The sorted CD4+ and CD8+ cells yielded an average around 3.4 ug of DNA. Regarding the study as a whole: Sharing between patients and controls was observed for twenty-nine CD8+ CDR3 sequences.

It was patients with CD8+CD57+ cell expansion by flow cytometry who were chosen for sequencing. Acquired aplastic anemia of severe grade affected all patients. Blood samples were obtained from patients who had received no prior therapy. Genomic DNA was employed as the template in profiling TCR beta VDJ and CDR3. A single record per CDR3 protein comes from TCRdb applying MiXCR to the reads. The sample holds roughly 170,000 distinct CDR3 sequences, almost 50% seen once. CDR3 length: 12 residues. Germline lookup yields CDR1 DFQATT and CDR2 SNEGSKA (reference sequence). V was pared by 8 bases and J by 1 base, with 3 bases of the junction left unmatched.

This receptor was taken from a human donor with aplastic anemia. The chain links TRBV20-1 to TRBJ2-3; 7 nucleotides match TRBD2. The sequenced material came from sorted CD4+, CD8+, or CD8+CD57+ T cells (not recorded which) from PBMCs. The CDR3 loop reads CSPREGTDTQYF. For the CDR3, the DNA is TGCAGTCCCCGGGAGGGCACAGATACGCAGTATTTT.